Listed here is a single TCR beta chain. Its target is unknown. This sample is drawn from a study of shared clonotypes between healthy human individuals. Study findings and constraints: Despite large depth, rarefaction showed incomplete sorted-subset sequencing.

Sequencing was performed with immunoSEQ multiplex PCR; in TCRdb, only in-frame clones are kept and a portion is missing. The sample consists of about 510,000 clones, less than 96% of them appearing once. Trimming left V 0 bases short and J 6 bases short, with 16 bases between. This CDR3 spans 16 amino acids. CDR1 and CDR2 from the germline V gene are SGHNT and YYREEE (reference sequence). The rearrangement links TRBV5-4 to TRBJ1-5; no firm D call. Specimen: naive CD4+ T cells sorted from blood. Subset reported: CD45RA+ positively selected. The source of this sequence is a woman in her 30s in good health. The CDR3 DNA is TGTGCCAGCAGCTTGGACGGCCCCTCGGGGAGTCAGCCCCAGCATTTT. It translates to CASSLDGPSGSQPQHF.